Listed here is a single T cell receptor beta chain. No antigen is known for it. No base quality information exists; no much larger clone differs at one position. This sample was included in a study of CD8 T cells in ankylosing spondylitis (dated by TCRdb to about 2017). Background for the entire study: T cell receptor beta repertoires were profiled in healthy donors and ankylosing spondylitis patients so that disease-linked TCR variants could be found. Peripheral blood was sampled, and synovial fluid was also collected from ankylosing spondylitis patients. The full study cohort was made up of over 20 ankylosing spondylitis patients and roughly 100 healthy donors.

Sequenced using an Illumina HiSeq 2500. Quantitative 5'-RACE with molecular barcodes was used to prepare TCR beta libraries. Concerning the study's data processing: Disease-linked TCR variants were identified with a new computational method built on a probabilistic model of VDJ rearrangement. Using fastp at Q25 and MiXCR, TCRdb reprocessed the public reads and kept productive beta chains. All rows with the same CDR3 protein become a single entry with the most common DNA and genes. What appears here as the V and J calls and clone size reflects TCRdb's work, not the paper's. Counted in this sample were approximately 540,000 distinct CDR3 sequences; about an eighth of them appeared once. Clones ranked in the top ten supply approximately 6.2% of the sample. What the research found in general, with its limitations: A CD8+ phenotype was shown by the disease-linked clones, which were found at relatively low frequencies in peripheral blood. Some motif variants were previously reported in synovial fluid and blood of reactive arthritis patients, suggesting common disease-initiation mechanisms. The disease-linked clones were reported to be significantly enriched in matched synovial fluid samples from ankylosing spondylitis patients. A TCR beta motif made up of several highly homologous amino acid variants appeared to be characteristic of blood from ankylosing spondylitis patients.

Taken from cysteine to phenylalanine, the CDR3 has 15 residues. Solely the CDR3 DNA is kept, with 45 bases framed from the first base. V is clipped by 1 base and J by 2 bases, and the sequence between their germline boundaries is 12 bases long. From a lookup of the germline V gene, CDR1 and CDR2 are SGHRS and YFSETQ. This sequence originates from a male donor with ankylosing spondylitis. Recombination joined TRBV5-1 with TRBJ2-5; TRBD2 could be the D gene, as 5 bases match. The sequencing input was blood, either unsorted or a sorted T cell fraction (not recorded which). CDR3 loop: CASSLLPGEQETQYF. At the DNA level, the sequence is TGCGCCAGCAGCTTGCTTCCTGGGGAGCAAGAGACCCAGTACTTC. Here the CDR3 is joined to the reference TRBV5-1 and TRBJ2-5 genes, and the full variable domain is: KAGVTQTPRYLIKTRGQQVTLSCSPISGHRSVSWYQQTPGQGLQFLFEYFSETQRNKGNFPGRFSGRQFSNSRSEMNVSTLELGDSALYLCASSLLPGEQETQYFGPGTRLLVL.